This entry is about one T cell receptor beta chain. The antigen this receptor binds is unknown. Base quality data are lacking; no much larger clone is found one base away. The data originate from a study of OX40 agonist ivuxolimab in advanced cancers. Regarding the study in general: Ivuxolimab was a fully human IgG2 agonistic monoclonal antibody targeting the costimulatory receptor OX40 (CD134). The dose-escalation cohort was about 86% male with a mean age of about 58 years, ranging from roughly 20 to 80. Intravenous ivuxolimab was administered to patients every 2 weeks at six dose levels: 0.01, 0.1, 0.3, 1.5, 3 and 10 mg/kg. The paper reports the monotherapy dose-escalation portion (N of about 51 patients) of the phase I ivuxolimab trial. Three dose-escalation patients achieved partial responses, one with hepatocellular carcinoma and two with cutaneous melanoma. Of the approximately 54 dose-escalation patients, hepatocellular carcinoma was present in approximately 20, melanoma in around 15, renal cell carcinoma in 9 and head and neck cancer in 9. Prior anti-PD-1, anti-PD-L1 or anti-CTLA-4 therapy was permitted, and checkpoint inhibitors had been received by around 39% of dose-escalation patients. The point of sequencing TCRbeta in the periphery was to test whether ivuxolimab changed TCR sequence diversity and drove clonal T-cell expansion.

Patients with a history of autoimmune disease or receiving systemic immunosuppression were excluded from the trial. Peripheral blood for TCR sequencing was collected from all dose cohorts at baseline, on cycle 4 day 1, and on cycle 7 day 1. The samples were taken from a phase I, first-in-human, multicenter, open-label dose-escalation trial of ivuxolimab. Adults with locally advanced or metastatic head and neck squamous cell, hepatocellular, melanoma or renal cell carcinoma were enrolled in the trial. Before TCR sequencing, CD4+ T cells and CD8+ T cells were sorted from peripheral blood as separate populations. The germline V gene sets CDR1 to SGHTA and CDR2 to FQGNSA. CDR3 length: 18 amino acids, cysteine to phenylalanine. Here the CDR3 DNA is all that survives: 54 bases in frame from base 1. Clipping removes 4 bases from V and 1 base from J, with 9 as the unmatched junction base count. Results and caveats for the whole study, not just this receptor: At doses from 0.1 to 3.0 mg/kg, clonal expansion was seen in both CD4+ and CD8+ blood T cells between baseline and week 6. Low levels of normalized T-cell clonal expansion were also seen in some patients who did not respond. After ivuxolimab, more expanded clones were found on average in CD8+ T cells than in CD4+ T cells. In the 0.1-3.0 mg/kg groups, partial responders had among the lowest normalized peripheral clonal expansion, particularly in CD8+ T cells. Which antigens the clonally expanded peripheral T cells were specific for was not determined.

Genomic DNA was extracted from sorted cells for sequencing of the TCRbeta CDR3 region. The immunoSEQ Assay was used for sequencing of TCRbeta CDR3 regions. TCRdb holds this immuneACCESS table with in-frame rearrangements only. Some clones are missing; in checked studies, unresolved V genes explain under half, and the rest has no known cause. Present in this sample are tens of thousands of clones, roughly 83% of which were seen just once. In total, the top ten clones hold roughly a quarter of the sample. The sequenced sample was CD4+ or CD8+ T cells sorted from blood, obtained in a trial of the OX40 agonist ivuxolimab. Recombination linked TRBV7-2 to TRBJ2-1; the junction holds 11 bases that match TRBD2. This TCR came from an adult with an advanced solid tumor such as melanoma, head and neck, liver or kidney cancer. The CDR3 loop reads CASSSLDGTSGSYNEQFF. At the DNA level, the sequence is TGTGCCAGCAGCTCATTAGATGGGACTAGCGGATCCTACAATGAGCAGTTCTTC.